The clone carrying this T cell receptor (beta chain) counts as medium-sized. The data are from a study of HIV-infected patients and healthy controls. The CDR3 is 16 residues long. CDR1 and CDR2 from the germline V gene are WSHSY and SAAADI. Losses at the gene ends were 9 bases for V and 1 base for J; bases not matched to a gene: 11. 500 ng RNA was reverse transcribed with alpha and beta constant-region primers. Alpha and beta chain libraries were made separately by chain-specific third strand synthesis with multiplexing indices. MiXCR was run by TCRdb on the 5' RACE reads, yielding one entry per CDR3 protein. The profile shows a few thousand distinct CDR3 sequences, 20% to 25% of them singletons. No cell fractionation was done, so the repertoire covers all unsorted peripheral blood T cells.

The sequence was collected from an adult with HIV infection. The source was blood, collected before antiretroviral therapy. This chain links TRBV10-2 with TRBJ2-2; TRBD2 matches 7 bases. The CDR3 region is CARRGQRGLNTGELFF. The DNA for the CDR3 is TGCGCCAGGAGAGGGCAGCGGGGCTTGAACACCGGGGAGCTGTTTTTT.